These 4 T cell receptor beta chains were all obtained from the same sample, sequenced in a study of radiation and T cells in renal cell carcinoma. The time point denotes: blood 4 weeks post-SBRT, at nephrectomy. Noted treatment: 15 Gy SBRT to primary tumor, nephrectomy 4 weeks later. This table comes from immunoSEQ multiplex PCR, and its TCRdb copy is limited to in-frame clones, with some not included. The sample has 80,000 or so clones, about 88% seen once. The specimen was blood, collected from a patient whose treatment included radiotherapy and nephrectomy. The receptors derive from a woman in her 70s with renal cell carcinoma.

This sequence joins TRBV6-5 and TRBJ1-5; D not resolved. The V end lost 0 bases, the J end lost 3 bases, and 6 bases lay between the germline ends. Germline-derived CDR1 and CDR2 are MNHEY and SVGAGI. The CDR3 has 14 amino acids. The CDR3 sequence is CASSYSGINQPQHF. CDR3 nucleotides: TGTGCCAGCAGTTACTCAGGAATCAATCAGCCCCAGCATTTT.

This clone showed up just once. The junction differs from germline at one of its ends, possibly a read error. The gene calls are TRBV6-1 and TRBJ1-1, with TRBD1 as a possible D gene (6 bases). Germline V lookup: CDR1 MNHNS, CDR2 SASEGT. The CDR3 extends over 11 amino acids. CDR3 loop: CASRVPRGPEF. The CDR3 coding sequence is TGTGCCAGCAGGGTCCCCAGGGGTCCTGAATTT.

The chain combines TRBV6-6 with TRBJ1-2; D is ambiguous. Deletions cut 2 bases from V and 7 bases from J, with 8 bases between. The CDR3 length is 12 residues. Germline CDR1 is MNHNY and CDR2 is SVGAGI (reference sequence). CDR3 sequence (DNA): TGTGCCAGCAGTTACATGGGAGTTGGCTACACCTTC. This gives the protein CASSYMGVGYTF.

The CDR3 DNA sequence: TGTGCCAGCAGCGTAGGACCACTTCAAGAGACCCAGTACTTC. Encoded protein: CASSVGPLQETQYF. The genes are TRBV9 and TRBJ2-5; D is ambiguous. The CDR3 consists of 14 residues. Trimming pared 0 bases from V and 2 bases from J, leaving 8 bases between. The germline CDR1 and CDR2 sequences are SGDLS and YYNGEE.